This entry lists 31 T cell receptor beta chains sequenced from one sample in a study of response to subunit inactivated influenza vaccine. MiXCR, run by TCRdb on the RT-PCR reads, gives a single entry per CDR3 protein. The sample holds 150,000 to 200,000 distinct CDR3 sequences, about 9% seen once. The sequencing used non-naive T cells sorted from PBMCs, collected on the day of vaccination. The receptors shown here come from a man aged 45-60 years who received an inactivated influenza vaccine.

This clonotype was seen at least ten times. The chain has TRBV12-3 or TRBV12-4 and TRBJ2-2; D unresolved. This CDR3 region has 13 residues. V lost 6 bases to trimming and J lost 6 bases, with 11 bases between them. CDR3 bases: TGTGCCAGCAGCCTAACGGATCCCGGGGAGCTGTTTTTT. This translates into CASSLTDPGELFF.

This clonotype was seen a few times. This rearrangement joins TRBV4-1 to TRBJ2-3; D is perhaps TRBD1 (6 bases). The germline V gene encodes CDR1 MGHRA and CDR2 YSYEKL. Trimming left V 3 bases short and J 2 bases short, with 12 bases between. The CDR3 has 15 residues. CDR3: CASSQQGLVTDTQYF. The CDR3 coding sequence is TGCGCCAGCAGCCAGCAGGGGTTGGTCACAGATACGCAGTATTTT.

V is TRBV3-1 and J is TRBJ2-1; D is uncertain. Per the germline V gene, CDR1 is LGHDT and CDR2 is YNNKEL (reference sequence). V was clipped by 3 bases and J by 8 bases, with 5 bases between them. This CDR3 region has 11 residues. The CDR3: CASSQLDEQFF. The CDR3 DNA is TGTGCCAGCAGCCAGCTAGATGAGCAGTTCTTC.

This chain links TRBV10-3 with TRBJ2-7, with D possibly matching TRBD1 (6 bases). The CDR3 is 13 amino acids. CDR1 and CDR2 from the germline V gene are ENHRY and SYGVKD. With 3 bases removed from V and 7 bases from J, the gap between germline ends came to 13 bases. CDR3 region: CAISDQGMREQYF. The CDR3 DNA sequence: TGTGCCATCAGTGATCAGGGGATGCGGGAGCAGTACTTC.

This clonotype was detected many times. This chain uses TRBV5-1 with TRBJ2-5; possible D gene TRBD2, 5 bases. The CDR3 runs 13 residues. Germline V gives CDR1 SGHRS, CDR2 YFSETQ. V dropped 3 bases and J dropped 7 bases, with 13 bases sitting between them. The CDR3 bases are TGCGCCAGCAGCTCGACTACCATGCCGACCCAGTACTTC. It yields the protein CASSSTTMPTQYF.

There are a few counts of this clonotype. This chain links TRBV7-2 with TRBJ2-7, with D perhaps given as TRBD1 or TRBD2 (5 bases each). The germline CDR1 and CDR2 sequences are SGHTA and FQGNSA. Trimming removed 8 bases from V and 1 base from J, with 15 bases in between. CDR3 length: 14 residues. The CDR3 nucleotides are TGTGCCAGCCGACGGGACGATATTTCCTACGAGCAGTACTTC. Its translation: CASRRDDISYEQYF.

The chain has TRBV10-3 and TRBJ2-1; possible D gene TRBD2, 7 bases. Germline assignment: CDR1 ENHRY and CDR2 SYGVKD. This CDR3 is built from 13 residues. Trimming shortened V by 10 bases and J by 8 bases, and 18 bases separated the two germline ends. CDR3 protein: CATLRGAADEQFF. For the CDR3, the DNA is TGTGCCACCCTTCGGGGGGCCGCGGATGAGCAGTTCTTC.

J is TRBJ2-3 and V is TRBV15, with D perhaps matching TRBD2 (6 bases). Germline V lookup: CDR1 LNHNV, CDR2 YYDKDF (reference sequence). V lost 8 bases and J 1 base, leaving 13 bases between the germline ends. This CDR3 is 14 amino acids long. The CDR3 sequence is CATEGGERTDTQYF. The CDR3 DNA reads TGTGCCACCGAGGGCGGGGAACGCACAGATACGCAGTATTTT. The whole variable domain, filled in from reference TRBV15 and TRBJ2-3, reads DAMVIQNPRYQVTQFGKPVTLSCSQTLNHNVMYWYQQKSSQAPKLLFHYYDKDFNNEADTPDNFQSRRPNTSFCFLDIRSPGLGDTAMYLCATEGGERTDTQYFGPGTRLTVL.

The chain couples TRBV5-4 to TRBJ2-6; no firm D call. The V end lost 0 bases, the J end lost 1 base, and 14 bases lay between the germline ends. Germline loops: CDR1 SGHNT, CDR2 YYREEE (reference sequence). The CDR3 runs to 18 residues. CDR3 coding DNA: TGTGCCAGCAGCTTGGGTCCACCCTCTCCTTCTGGGGCCAACGTCCTGACTTTC. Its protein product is CASSLGPPSPSGANVLTF.

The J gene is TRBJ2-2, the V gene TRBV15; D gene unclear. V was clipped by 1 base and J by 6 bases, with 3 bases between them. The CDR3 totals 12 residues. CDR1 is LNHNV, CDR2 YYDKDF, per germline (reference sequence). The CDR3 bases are TGTGCCACCAGCAGAGCCTCCGGGGAGCTGTTTTTT. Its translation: CATSRASGELFF. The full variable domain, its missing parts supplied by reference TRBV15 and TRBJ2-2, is DAMVIQNPRYQVTQFGKPVTLSCSQTLNHNVMYWYQQKSSQAPKLLFHYYDKDFNNEADTPDNFQSRRPNTSFCFLDIRSPGLGDTAMYLCATSRASGELFFGEGSRLTVL.

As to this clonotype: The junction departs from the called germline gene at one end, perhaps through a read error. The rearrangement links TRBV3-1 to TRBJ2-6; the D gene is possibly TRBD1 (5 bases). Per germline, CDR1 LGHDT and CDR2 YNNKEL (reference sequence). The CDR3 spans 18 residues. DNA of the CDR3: TGTACCAGCAGTTGGGGCCCAAACTATTTCTCTGGGGCCAACGTCCTGACTTTC. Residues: CTSSWGPNYFSGANVLTF.

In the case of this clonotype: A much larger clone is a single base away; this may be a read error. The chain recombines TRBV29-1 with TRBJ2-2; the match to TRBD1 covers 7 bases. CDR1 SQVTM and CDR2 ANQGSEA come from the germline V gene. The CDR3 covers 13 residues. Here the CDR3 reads CSIDRAGTGELFF. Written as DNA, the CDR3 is TGCAGCATTGACAGGGCGGGCACCGGGGAGCTGTTTTTT.

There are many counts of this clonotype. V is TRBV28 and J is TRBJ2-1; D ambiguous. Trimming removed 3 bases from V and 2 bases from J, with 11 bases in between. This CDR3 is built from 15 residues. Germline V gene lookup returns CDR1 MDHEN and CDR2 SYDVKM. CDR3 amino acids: CASSFGTLAYNEQFF. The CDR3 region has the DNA TGTGCCAGCAGTTTTGGCACCTTGGCCTACAATGAGCAGTTCTTC. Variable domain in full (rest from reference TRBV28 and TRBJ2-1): DVKVTQSSRYLVKRTGEKVFLECVQDMDHENMFWYRQDPGLGLRLIYFSYDVKMKEKGDIPEGYSVSREKKERFSLILESASTNQTSMYLCASSFGTLAYNEQFFGPGTRLTVL.

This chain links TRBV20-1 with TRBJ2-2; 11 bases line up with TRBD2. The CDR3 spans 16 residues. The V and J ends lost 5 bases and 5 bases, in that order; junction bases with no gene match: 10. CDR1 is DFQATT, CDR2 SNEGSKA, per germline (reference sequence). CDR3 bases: TGCAGTGCTTCCGTAGCGGGGGGGCCTCGGACCGGGGAGCTGTTTTTT. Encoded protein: CSASVAGGPRTGELFF.

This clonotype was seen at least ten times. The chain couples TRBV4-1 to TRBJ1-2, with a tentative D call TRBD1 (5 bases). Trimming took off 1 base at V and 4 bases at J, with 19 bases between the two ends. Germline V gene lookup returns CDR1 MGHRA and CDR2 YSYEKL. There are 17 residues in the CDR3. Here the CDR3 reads CASSQGSPRGALYGYTF. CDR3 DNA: TGCGCCAGCAGCCAAGGATCTCCGCGTGGGGCCCTCTATGGCTACACCTTC.

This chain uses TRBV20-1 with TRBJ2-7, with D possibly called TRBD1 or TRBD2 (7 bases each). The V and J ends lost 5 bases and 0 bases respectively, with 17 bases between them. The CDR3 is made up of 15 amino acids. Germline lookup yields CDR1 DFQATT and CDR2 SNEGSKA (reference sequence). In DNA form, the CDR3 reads TGCAGTGCTCCTCAGGGGGGGGTGTACTCCTACGAGCAGTACTTC. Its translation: CSAPQGGVYSYEQYF.

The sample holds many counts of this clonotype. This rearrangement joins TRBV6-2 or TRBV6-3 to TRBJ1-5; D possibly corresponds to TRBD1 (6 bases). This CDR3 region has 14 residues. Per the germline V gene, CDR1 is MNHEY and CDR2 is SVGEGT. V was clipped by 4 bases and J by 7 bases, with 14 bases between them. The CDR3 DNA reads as TGTGCCAGCAGTTCCGTCGGGGGCAGGCAGCCCCAGCATTTT. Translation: CASSSVGGRQPQHF.

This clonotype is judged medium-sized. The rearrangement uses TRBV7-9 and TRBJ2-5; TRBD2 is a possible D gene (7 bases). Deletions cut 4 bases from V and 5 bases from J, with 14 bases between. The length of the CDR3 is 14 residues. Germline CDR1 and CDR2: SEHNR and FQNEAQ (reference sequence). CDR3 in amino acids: CASSSTGGYETQYF. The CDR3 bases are TGTGCCAGCAGCTCAACGGGGGGCTATGAGACCCAGTACTTC.

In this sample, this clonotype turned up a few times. DNA for the CDR3: TGTGCCAGCAGTGAAGTGTCCCCGGGATCCTACGAGCAGTACTTC. Translating gives CASSEVSPGSYEQYF. The chain carries TRBV25-1 and TRBJ2-7, with D tentatively TRBD2 (5 bases). V shed 2 bases and J shed 1 base, with 12 bases lying between them. The CDR3 has 15 amino acids. Germline-derived CDR1 and CDR2 are MGHDK and SYGVNS.

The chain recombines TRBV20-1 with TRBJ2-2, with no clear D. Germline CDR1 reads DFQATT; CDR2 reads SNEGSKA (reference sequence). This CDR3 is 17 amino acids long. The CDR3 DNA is TGCTGCGCTAGAGATGAATGGGGAAAGTGGGACACCGGGGAGCTGTTTTTT. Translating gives CCARDEWGKWDTGELFF.

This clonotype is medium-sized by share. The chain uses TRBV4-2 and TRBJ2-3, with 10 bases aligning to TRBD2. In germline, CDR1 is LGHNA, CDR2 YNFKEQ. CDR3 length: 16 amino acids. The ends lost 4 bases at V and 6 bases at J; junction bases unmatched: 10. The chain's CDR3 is CASSLDRTSGGDTQYF. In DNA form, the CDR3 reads TGTGCCAGCAGCCTCGATCGGACTAGCGGAGGGGATACGCAGTATTTT.

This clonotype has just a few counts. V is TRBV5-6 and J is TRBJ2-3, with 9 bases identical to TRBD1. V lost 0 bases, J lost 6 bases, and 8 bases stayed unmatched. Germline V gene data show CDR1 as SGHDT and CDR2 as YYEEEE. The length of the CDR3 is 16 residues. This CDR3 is CASSLGPGQGYDTQYF. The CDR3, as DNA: TGTGCCAGCAGCTTGGGACCGGGACAGGGTTACGATACGCAGTATTTT. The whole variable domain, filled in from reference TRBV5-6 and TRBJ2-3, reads DAGVTQSPTHLIKTRGQQVTLRCSPKSGHDTVSWYQQALGQGPQFIFQYYEEEERQRGNFPDRFSGHQFPNYSSELNVNALLLGDSALYLCASSLGPGQGYDTQYFGPGTRLTVL.

DNA of the CDR3: TGCAGCGCCCTGGGGGACAGGCTCTACTCTGGGGCCAACGTCCTGACTTTC. Protein product: CSALGDRLYSGANVLTF. This sequence joins TRBV29-1 and TRBJ2-6; 8 bases are shared with TRBD1. Germline values: CDR1 SQVTM, CDR2 ANQGSEA. The CDR3 runs 17 residues. The ends lost 7 bases at V and 0 bases at J; junction bases unmatched: 11. Drawing the rest from reference TRBV29-1 and TRBJ2-6, the complete variable domain is SAVISQKPSRDICQRGTSLTIQCQVDSQVTMMFWYRQQPGQSLTLIATANQGSEATYESGFVIDKFPISRPNLTFSTLTVSNMSPEDSSIYLCSALGDRLYSGANVLTFGAGSRLTVL.

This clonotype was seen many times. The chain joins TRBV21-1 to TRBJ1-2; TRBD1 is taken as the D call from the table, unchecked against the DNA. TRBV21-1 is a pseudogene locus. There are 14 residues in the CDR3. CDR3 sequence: CASSKSTGPDGYTF. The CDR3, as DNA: TGTGCCAGCAGCAAATCGACAGGGCCGGATGGCTACACCTTC.

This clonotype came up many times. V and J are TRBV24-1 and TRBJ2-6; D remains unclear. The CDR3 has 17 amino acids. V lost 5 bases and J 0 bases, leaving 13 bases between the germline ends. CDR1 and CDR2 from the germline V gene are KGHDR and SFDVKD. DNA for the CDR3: TGTGCCACCAGTGGCCCGGACGGAACCTCTGGGGCCAACGTCCTGACTTTC. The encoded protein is CATSGPDGTSGANVLTF.

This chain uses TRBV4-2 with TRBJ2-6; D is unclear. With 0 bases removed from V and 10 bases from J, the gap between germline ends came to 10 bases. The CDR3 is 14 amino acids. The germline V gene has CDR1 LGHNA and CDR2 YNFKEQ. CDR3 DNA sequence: TGTGCCAGCAGCCAAGATCGGGCGCTTAACGTCCTGACTTTC. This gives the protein CASSQDRALNVLTF.

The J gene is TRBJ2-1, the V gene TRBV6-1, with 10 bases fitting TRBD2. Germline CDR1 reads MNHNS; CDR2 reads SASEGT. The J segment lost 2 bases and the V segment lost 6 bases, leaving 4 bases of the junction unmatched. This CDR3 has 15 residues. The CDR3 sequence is CASSATSGTYNEQFF. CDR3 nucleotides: TGTGCCAGCAGCGCTACTAGCGGGACCTACAATGAGCAGTTCTTC.

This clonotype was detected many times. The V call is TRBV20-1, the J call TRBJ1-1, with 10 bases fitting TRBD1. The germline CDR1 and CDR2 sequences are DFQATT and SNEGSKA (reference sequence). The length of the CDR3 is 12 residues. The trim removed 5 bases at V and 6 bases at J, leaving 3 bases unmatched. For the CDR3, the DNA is TGCAGTGCTTCCGGGACAGGGGCTGAAGCTTTCTTT. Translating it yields CSASGTGAEAFF.

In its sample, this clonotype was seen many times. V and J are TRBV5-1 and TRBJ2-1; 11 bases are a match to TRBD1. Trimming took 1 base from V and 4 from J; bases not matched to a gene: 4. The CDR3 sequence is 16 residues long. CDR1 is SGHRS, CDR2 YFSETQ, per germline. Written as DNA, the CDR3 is TGCGCCAGCAGCTTGACCGGACAGGGGGCGTACAATGAGCAGTTCTTC. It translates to CASSLTGQGAYNEQFF.

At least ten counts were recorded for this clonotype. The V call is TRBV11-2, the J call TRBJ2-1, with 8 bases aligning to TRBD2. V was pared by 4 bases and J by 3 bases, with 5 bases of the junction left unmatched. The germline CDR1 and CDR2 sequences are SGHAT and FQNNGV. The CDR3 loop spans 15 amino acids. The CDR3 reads CASSSRSGVYNEQFF. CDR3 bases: TGTGCCAGCAGCTCTCGTAGCGGGGTCTACAATGAGCAGTTCTTC.

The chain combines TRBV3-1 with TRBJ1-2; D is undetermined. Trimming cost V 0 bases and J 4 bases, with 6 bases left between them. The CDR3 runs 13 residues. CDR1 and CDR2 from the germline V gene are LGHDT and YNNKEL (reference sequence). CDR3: CASSQDSLYGYTF. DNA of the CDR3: TGTGCCAGCAGCCAAGACAGTCTCTATGGCTACACCTTC.